This T cell receptor beta chain appears in the sequencing data of a study of cytomegalovirus exposure and HLA in healthy donors. Method: immunoSEQ multiplex PCR; TCRdb's copy keeps in-frame clones and lacks some. The profile covers 110,000 to 150,000 clones, with about 94% appearing a single time and less than 2% taken by the ten largest. CDR1 is MDHEN, CDR2 SYDVKM, per germline. The CDR3 consists of 16 residues. V was trimmed by 6 bases and J by 1 base, leaving 18 bases between them. The TCR sequence derives from a man aged 18-30 years in good health and CMV-seropositive. The source material was PBMCs. V is TRBV28 and J is TRBJ2-5; D perhaps matches TRBD2 (5 bases). In DNA form, the CDR3 reads TGTGCCAGCAGCTGGGAGAGGGAGACCTCCCAAGAGACCCAGTACTTC. This sequence encodes CASSWERETSQETQYF.